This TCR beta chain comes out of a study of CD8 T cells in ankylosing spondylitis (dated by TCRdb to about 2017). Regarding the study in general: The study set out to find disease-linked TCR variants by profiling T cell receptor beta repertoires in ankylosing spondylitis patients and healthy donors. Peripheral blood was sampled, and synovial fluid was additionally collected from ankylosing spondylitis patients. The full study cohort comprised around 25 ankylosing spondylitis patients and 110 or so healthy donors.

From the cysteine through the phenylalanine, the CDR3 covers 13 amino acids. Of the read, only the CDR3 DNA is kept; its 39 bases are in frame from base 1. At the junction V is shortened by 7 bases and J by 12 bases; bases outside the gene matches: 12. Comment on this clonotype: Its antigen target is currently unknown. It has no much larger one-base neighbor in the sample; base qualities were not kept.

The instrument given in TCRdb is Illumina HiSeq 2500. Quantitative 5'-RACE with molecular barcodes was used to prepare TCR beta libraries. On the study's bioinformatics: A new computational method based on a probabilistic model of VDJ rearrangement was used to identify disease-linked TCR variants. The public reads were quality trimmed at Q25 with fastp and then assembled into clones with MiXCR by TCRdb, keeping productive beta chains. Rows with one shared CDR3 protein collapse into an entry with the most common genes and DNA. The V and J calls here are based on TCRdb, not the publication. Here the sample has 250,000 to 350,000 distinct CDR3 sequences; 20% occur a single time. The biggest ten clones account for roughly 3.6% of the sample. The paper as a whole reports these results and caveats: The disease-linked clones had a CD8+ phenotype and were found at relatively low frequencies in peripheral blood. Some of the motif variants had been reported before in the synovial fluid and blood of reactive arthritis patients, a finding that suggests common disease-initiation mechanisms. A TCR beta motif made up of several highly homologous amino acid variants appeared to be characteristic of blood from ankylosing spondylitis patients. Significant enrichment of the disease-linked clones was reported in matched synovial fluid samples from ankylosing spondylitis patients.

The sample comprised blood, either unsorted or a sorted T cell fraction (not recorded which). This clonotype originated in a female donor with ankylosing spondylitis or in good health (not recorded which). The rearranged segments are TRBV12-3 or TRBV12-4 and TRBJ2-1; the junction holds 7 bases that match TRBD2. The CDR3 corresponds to CASTPSKRDGQFF. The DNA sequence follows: TGTGCCAGCACCCCCTCTAAGCGGGACGGGCAGTTCTTC.